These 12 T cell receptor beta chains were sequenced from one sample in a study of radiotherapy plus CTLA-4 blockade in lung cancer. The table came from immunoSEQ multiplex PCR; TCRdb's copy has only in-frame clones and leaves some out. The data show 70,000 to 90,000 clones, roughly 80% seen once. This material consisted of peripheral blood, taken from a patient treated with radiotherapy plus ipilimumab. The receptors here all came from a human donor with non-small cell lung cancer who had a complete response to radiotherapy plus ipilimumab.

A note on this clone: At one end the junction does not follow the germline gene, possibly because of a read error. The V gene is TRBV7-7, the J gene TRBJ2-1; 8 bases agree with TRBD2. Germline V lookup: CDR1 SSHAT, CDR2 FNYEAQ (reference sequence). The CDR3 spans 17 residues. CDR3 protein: CASSLGLGGGTYNEQFF. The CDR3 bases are TGTGCTAGCAGCTTAGGTCTTGGCGGGGGGACCTACAATGAGCAGTTCTTC.

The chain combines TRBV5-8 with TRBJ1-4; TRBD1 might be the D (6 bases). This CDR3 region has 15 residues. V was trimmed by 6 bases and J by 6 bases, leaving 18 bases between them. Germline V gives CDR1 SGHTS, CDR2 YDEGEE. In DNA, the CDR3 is TGTGCCAGCATCCCTAGTGGACAGCTGGATGAAAAACTGTTTTTT. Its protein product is CASIPSGQLDEKLFF. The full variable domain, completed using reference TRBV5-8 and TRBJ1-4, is EAGVTQSPTHLIKTRGQQATLRCSPISGHTSVYWYQQALGLGLQFLLWYDEGEERNRGNFPPRFSGRQFPNYSSELNVNALELEDSALYLCASIPSGQLDEKLFFGSGTQLSVL.

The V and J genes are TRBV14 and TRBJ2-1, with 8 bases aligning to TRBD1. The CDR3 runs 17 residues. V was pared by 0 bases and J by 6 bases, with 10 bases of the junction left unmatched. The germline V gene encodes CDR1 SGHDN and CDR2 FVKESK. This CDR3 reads CASSQDRPDRVGNEQFF. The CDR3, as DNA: TGTGCCAGCAGCCAAGATCGCCCGGACAGGGTGGGCAATGAGCAGTTCTTC.

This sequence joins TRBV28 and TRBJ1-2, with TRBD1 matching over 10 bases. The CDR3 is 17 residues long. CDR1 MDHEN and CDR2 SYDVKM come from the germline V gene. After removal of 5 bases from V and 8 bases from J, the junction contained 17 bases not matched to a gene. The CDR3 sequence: CASSLPGARQGAGGYTF. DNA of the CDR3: TGTGCCAGCAGTCTCCCCGGGGCCAGACAGGGGGCAGGGGGCTACACCTTC.

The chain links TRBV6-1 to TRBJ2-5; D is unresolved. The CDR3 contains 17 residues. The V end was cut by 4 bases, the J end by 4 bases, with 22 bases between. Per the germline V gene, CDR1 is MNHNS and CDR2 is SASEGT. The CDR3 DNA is TGTGCCAGCAGTGCCCTACGGGCCGATCTTTTTATAGAGACCCAGTACTTC. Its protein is CASSALRADLFIETQYF.

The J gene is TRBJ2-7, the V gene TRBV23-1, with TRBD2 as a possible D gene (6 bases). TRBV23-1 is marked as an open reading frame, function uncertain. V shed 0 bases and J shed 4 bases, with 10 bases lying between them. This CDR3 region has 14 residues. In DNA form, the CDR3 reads TGCGCCAGCAGTCAATCGGGGGGAGGTTACGAGCAGTACGTC. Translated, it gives CASSQSGGGYEQYV.

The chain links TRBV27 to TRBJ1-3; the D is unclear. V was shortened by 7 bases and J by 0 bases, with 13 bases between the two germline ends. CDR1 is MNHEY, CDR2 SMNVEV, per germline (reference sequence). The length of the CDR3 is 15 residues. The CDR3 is CASKPGTYSGNTIYF. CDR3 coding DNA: TGTGCCAGCAAACCAGGAACCTACTCTGGAAACACCATATATTTT.

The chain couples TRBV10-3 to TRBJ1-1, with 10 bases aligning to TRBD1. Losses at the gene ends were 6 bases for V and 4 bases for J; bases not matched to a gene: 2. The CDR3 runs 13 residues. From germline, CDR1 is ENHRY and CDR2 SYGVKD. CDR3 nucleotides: TGTGCCATCAGCCGACAGGGGGCCACTGAAGCTTTCTTT. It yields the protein CAISRQGATEAFF.

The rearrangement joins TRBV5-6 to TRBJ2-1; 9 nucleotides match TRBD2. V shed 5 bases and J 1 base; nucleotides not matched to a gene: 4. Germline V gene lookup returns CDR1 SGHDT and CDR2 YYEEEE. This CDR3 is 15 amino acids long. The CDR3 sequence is CASRFSGRSYNEQFF. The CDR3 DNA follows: TGTGCCAGCAGATTCAGCGGGAGGTCCTACAATGAGCAGTTCTTC.

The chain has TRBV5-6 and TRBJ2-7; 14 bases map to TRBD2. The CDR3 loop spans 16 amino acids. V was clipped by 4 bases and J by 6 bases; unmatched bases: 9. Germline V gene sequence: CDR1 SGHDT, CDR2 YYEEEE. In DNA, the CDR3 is TGTGCCAGCAGCCTCAAGACTAGCGGGGGGGCCGGCGAGCAGTACTTC. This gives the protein CASSLKTSGGAGEQYF.

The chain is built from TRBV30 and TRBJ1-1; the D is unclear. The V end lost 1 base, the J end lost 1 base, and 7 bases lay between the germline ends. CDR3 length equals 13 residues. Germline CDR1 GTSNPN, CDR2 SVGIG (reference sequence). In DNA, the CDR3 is TGTGCCTGGAGTGCAAGGGAGAACACTGAAGCTTTCTTT. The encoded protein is CAWSARENTEAFF.

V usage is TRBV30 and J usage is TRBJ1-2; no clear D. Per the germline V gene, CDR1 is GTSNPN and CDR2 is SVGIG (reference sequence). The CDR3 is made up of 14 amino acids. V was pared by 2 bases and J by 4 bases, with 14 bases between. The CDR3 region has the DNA TGTGCCTGGAGTTCCCGGACGGGCAGCTATGGCTACACCTTC. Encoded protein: CAWSSRTGSYGYTF.